The clone carrying this T cell receptor (beta chain) was counted at least ten times. The antigen is undetermined. CDR1 and CDR2 (germline): SGHNT, YENEEA. V was shortened by 5 bases and J by 0 bases, with 18 bases between the two germline ends. The CDR3 contains 17 residues. Libraries of TCR beta came from iRepertoire HTBI primers plus Arm-PCR of CDR3 regions. TCRdb re-analysed the multiplex PCR reads in MiXCR, keeping a single row per CDR3 protein. The profile shows 410,000 or so distinct CDR3 sequences, 14% to 15% of them singletons. This entry belongs to a study of regulatory T cells in long-lasting Graves disease. Study at large: Graves' patients diagnosed newly had used antithyroid drugs under 3 months. The study's findings and limits: For persistent Graves' patients, TCR diversity was lower than for newly diagnosed ones.

Time point reported: newly diagnosed GD, antithyroid drugs for less than 3 months. Construction of the TCR library relied on RNA isolated from PBMCs. This same sample was also taken into another study, of T cells in Graves' hyperthyroidism and ophthalmopathy. As reported in that work: Uncontrolled infection, other autoimmune disease, pregnancy or lactation disqualified patients from enrolment. TCR CDR3 underwent first-round RT-PCR with the HTBI primer set.

The gene calls are TRBV11-3 and TRBJ2-3; D is uncertain. The sample was peripheral blood mononuclear cells (PBMCs), taken at new diagnosis, from a patient treated with antithyroid drugs. This receptor was obtained from a woman aged 25 to 39 with Graves disease. The CDR3, as DNA: TGTGCCAGCAGCCCAAGCCACGCGGAGTCTAGCACAGATACGCAGTATTTT. Its protein is CASSPSHAESSTDTQYF.